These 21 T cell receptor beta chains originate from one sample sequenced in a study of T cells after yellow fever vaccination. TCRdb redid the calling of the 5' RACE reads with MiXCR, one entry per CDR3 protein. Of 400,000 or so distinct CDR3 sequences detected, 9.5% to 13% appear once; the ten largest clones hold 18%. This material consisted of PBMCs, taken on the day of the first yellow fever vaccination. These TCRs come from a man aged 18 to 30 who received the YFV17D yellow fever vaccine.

CDR3 DNA sequence: TGTGCCAGCAGTTCCGGGACAGGGACCGGGGCCAACGTCCTGACTTTC. Its protein is CASSSGTGTGANVLTF. The J gene is TRBJ2-6, the V gene TRBV6-2 or TRBV6-3; the match to TRBD1 covers 9 bases. This CDR3 region has 16 residues. With 4 bases clipped from V and 4 bases from J, the junction kept 5 bases outside the gene matches. Germline V gene sequence: CDR1 MNHEY, CDR2 SVGEGT.

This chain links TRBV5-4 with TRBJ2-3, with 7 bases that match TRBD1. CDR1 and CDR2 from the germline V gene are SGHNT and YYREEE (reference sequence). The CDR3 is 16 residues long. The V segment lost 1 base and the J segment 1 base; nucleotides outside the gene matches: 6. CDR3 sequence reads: CASSLRTGFGTDTQYF. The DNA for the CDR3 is TGTGCCAGCAGCTTGCGGACAGGATTCGGCACAGATACGCAGTATTTT.

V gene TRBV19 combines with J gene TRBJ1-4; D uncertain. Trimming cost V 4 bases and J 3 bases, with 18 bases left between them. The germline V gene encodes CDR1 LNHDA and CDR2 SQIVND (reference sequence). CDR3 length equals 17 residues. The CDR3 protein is CASSTPRPISSNEKLFF. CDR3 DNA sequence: TGTGCCAGTAGTACCCCGCGACCGATTTCCTCTAATGAAAAACTGTTTTTT.

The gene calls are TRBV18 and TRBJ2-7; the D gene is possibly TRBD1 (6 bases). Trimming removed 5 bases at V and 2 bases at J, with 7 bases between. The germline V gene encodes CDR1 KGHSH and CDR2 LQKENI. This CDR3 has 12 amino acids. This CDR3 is CASSWTAYEQYV. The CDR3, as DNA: TGTGCCAGCTCATGGACAGCCTACGAGCAGTACGTC.

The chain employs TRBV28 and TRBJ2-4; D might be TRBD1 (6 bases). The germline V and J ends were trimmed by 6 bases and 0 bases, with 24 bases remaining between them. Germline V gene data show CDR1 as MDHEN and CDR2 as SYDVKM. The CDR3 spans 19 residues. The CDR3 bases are TGTGCCAGCAGGGGCCTGGGGGCAGGGGTAATTATAGCCAAAAACATTCAGTACTTC. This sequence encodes CASRGLGAGVIIAKNIQYF.

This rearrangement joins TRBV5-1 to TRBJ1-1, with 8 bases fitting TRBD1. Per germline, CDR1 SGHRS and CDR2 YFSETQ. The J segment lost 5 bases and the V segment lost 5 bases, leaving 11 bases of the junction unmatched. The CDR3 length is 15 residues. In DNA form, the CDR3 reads TGCGCCAGCAGTCCTTGGGACAGGAGGGGGACTGAAGCTTTCTTT. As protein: CASSPWDRRGTEAFF.

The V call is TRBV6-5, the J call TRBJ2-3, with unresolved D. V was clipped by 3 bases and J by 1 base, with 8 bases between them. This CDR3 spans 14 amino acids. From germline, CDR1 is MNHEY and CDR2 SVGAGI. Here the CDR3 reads CASSYSLGTDTQYF. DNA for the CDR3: TGTGCCAGCAGTTATTCCCTCGGCACAGATACGCAGTATTTT.

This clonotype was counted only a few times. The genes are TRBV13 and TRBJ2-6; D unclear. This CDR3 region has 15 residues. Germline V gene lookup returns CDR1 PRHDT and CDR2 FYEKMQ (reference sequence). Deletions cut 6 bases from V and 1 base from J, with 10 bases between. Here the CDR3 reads CASRIDSSGANVLTF. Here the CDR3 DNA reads TGTGCCAGCAGAATAGATAGTTCTGGGGCCAACGTCCTGACTTTC.

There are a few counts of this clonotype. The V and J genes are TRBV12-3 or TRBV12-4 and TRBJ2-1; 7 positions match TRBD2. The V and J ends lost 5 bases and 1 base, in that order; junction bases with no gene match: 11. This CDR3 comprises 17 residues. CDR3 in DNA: TGTGCCAGCAGTCCCACGGAACTAGCGCTTTCCTACAATGAGCAGTTCTTC. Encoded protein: CASSPTELALSYNEQFF.

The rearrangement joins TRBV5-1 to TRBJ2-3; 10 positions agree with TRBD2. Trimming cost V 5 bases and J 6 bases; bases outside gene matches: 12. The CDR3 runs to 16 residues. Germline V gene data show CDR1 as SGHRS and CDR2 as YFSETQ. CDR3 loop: CASSPDLAGGEDTQYF. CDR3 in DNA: TGCGCCAGCAGTCCGGACTTAGCGGGGGGTGAGGATACGCAGTATTTT.

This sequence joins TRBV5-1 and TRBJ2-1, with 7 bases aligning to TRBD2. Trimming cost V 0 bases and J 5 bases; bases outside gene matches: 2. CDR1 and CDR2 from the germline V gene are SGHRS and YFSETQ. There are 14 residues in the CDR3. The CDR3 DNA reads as TGCGCCAGCAGCTTGGGACGGGGGGACAATGAGCAGTTCTTC. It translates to CASSLGRGDNEQFF.

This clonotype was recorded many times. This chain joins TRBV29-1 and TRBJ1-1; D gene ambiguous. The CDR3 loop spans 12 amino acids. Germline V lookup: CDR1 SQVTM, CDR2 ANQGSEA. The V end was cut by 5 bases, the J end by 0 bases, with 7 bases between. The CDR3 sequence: CSVSRMNTEAFF. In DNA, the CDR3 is TGCAGCGTTTCAAGAATGAACACTGAAGCTTTCTTT.

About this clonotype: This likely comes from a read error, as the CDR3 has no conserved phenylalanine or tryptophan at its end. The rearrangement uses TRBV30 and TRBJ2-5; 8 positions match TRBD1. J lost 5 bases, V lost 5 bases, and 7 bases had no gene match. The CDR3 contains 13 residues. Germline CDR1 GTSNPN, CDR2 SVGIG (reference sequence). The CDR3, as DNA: TGTGCCTGGGAGTCAGGGGGCTCGGAGACCCAGTACATC. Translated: CAWESGGSETQYI.

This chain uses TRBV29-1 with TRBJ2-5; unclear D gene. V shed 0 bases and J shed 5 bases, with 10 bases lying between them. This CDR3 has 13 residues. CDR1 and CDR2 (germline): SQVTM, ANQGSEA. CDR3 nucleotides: TGCAGCGTTGAAGAGATTGAGTGGGAGACCCAGTACTTC. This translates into CSVEEIEWETQYF.

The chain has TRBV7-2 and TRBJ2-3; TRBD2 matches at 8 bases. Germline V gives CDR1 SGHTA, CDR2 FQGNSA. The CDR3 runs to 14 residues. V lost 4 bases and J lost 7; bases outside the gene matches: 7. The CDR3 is CASSSGLVGHTQYF. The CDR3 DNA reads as TGTGCCAGCAGCTCGGGACTAGTCGGGCATACGCAGTATTTT.

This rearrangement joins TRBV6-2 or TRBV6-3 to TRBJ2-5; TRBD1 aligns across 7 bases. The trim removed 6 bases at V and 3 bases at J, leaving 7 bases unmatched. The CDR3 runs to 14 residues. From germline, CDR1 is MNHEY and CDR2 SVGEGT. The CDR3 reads CASSPDRKKETQYF. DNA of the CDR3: TGTGCCAGCAGCCCGGACAGGAAGAAAGAGACCCAGTACTTC.

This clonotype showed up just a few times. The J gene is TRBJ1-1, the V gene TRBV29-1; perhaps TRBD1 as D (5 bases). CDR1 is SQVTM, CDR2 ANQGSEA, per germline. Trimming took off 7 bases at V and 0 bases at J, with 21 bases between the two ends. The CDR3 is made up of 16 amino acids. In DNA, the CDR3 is TGCAGCGCGACTGAGAATTGGGGGAAACTGAACACTGAAGCTTTCTTT. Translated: CSATENWGKLNTEAFF.

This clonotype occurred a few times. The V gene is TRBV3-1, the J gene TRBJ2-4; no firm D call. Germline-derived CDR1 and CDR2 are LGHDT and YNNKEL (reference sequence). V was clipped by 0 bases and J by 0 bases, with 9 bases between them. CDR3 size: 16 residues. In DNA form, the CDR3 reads TGTGCCAGCAGCCAAGATCCGGACCTAGCCAAAAACATTCAGTACTTC. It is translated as CASSQDPDLAKNIQYF.

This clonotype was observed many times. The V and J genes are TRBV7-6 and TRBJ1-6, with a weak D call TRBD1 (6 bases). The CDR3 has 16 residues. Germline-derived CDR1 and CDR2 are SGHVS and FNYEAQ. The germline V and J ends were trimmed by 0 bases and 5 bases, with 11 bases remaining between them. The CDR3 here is CASSLAGQGNNSPLHF. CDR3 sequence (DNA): TGTGCCAGCAGCTTAGCCGGGCAGGGGAATAATTCACCCCTCCACTTT.

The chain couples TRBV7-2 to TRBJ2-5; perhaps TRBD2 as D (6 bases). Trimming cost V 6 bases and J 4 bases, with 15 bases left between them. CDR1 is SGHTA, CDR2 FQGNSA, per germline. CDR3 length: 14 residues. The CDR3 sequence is CASRAAEGRETQYF. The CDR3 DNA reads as TGTGCCAGCAGGGCCGCGGAGGGGCGAGAGACCCAGTACTTC.

The chain's CDR3 is CASSIGGYEQYV. In DNA form, the CDR3 reads TGTGCCAGCAGCATCGGGGGCTACGAGCAGTACGTC. The chain joins TRBV13 to TRBJ2-7, with TRBD2 as a possible D gene (6 bases). The CDR3 is made up of 12 amino acids. Trimming left V 5 bases short and J 3 bases short, with 8 bases between. Per the germline V gene, CDR1 is PRHDT and CDR2 is FYEKMQ (reference sequence).